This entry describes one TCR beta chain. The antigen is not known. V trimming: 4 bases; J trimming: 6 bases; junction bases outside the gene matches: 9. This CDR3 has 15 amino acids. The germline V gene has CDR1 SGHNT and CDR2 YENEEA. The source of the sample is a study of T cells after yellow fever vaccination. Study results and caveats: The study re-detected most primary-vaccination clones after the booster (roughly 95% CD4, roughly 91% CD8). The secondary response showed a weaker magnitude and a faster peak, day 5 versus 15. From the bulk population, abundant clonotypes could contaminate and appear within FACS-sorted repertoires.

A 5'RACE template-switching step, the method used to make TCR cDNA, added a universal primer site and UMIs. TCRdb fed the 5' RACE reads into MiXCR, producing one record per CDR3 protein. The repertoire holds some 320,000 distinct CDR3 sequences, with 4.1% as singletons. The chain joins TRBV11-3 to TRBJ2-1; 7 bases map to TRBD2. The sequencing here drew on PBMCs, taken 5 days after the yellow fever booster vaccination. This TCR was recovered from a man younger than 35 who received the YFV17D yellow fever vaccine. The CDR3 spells CASSSSAGPFNEQFF. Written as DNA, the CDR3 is TGTGCCAGCAGCTCCTCAGCGGGGCCTTTCAATGAGCAGTTCTTC.